A selection of T cell receptor beta chains follows, all from one sample in a study of monozygotic twins with cystic fibrosis. The assay was immunoSEQ multiplex PCR, and TCRdb's table has in-frame clones only and misses some. The sample lists around 34,000 clones, approximately 70% occurring once. Specimen: blood. Receptors were obtained from a girl aged 5 to 17 with cystic fibrosis. CDR3s include the opening cysteine and the closing phenylalanine or tryptophan. Each record gives: clone size, J gene, D gene, V gene, CDR3 DNA, CDR3 protein. The D gene is left open where the match is weak. Size tells how often a clone was seen (once, few, many) or the class of an expanded clone, and some rows leave it out.

>-|TRBJ1-5|-|TRBV4-1
TGCGCCAGCAGCTTCGGGGGTCTAGGGCAGCCCCAGCATTTT
CASSFGGLGQPQHF
>-|TRBJ1-2|-|TRBV30
TGTGCCTGGTTTGGTAACAGGGCCCTATCTAACTATGGCTACACCTTC
CAWFGNRALSNYGYTF
>-|TRBJ1-2|-|TRBV21-1
TGTGCCAGCAGCAAAGGAGGAGAAAGGACTGGCTACACCTTC
CASSKGGERTGYTF
>few|TRBJ1-2|-|TRBV10-2
TGCGCCAGCAGTGGTGCCAGCTTAGCTAACTATGGCTACACCTTC
CASSGASLANYGYTF
>few|TRBJ2-1|-|TRBV6-5
TGTGCCAGCAGCCGAGGACACGAACCTGGCAATGAGCAGTTCTTC
CASSRGHEPGNEQFF
>-|TRBJ2-1|TRBD2|TRBV5-4
TGTGCCAGCAGCCCCGAGCGGGGGTCACACAATGAGCAGTTCTTC
CASSPERGSHNEQFF
>-|TRBJ2-7|-|TRBV10-3
TGTGCCATCAGTGAGTCGCGGGCGGACATAACCTACGAGCAGTACTTC
CAISESRADITYEQYF
>-|TRBJ2-2|-|TRBV27
TGTGCCAGCAAACTGGGGGGCCGGCTAAACACCGGGGAGCTGTTTTTT
CASKLGGRLNTGELFF
>-|TRBJ2-1|-|TRBV29-1
TGCAGCGTTGGAGGGTACGGGGACTCCTACAATGAGCAGTTCTTC
CSVGGYGDSYNEQFF
>-|TRBJ2-1|TRBD2|TRBV30
TGTGCCTGGAGTCGACTAGCGGGAGTGAGTGAGCAGTTCTTC
CAWSRLAGVSEQFF
>-|TRBJ2-1|TRBD1|TRBV5-1
TGCGCCAGCAGCTTTTGGACAGGGGACAATGAGCAGTTCTTC
CASSFWTGDNEQFF
>few|TRBJ1-1|TRBD1|TRBV14
TGTGCCAGCAGCCAGGGACAGGGGGCATCGAACACTGAAGCTTTCTTT
CASSQGQGASNTEAFF
>-|TRBJ2-3|-|TRBV27
TGTGCCAGCAGAAACTGGCAGGGAAGCACAGATACGCAGTATTTT
CASRNWQGSTDTQYF
>-|TRBJ2-7|TRBD2|TRBV6-4
TGTGCCAGCAGCGGACTAGCGGGAGTACGCTACGAGCAGTACTTC
CASSGLAGVRYEQYF
>-|TRBJ1-5|-|TRBV6-1
TGTGCCAGCAGTGTAAGGGGGGAACAGCCCCAGCATTTT
CASSVRGEQPQHF
>-|TRBJ1-2|TRBD1|TRBV9
TGTGCCAGCAGCGCCTATGGGACAGACTATGGCTACACCTTC
CASSAYGTDYGYTF
>-|TRBJ1-1|-|TRBV9
TGTGCCAGCAGCCCCCACGGCGGCTTAAACACTGAAGCTTTCTTT
CASSPHGGLNTEAFF
>-|TRBJ1-2|-|TRBV5-1
TGCGCCAGCAGCTTGATGGACACCCACTATGGCTACACCTTC
CASSLMDTHYGYTF
>few|TRBJ2-2|-|TRBV29-1
TGCAGCGCCAGGAGGCTCCCGAACACCGGGGAGCTGTTTTTT
CSARRLPNTGELFF
>-|TRBJ2-1|-|TRBV29-1
TGCAGCGTTCTGCAGACCCAATACAATGAGCAGTTCTTC
CSVLQTQYNEQFF
>-|TRBJ2-3|-|TRBV9
TGTGCCAGCAGCGTAGAGACTTCCGGACTTAGCACAGATACGCAGTATTTT
CASSVETSGLSTDTQYF
>few|TRBJ2-7|TRBD2|TRBV5-1
TGCGCCAGCAGCTTGGAGGGGGTAGCGGGAGTCCAGGGGCAGTACTTC
CASSLEGVAGVQGQYF
>-|TRBJ2-3|-|TRBV6-5
TGTGCCAGCAGTTACCACCAGAGCACAGATACGCAGTATTTT
CASSYHQSTDTQYF
>-|TRBJ2-5|-|TRBV9
TGTGCCAGCAGCGTAGGCAACCAAGAGACCCAGTACTTC
CASSVGNQETQYF
>-|TRBJ1-2|-|TRBV6-1
TGTGCCAGCAGTGAACCTTCCCGGGACGGACTCTATGGCTACACCTTC
CASSEPSRDGLYGYTF
>-|TRBJ2-1|TRBD2|TRBV7-9
TGTGCCAGCGGCAAGCGGGAGAGGAATGAGCAGTTCTTC
CASGKRERNEQFF
>once|TRBJ1-2|-|TRBV6-4
TGTGCCAGCAGTCCAGACAGGACTACTAACTATGGCTACACCTTC
CASSPDRTTNYGYTF
>few|TRBJ1-1|TRBD1|TRBV4-2
TGTGCCAGCAGCGCGGACAGGGGAATTGAAGCTTTCTTT
CASSADRGIEAFF
>-|TRBJ2-7|TRBD2|TRBV13
TGTGCCAGCAGCGTAGGACTAGCGGGAAGTTACGAGCAGTACTTC
CASSVGLAGSYEQYF
>-|TRBJ2-3|-|TRBV4-3
TGCGCCAGCAGCCAATTTTATCCCCAACAGGGAGTGGACACAGATACGCAGTATTTT
CASSQFYPQQGVDTDTQYF
>-|TRBJ1-2|TRBD1|TRBV19
TGTGCCAGTAGTGGGTTAACGACAGGGGCCTATGGCTACACCTTC
CASSGLTTGAYGYTF
>-|TRBJ1-1|TRBD1|TRBV19
TGTGCCAGTATCGACAGGGGAGGTGAAGCTTTCTTT
CASIDRGGEAFF
>-|TRBJ1-5|-|TRBV9
TGTGCCAGCAGCGTACAAGCCCTTCCCCCCCAGCATTTT
CASSVQALPPQHF
>-|TRBJ1-2|-|TRBV7-9
TGTGCCAGCAGCTTACGTGGCTACACCTTC
CASSLRGYTF
>-|TRBJ2-1|TRBD2|TRBV7-2
TGTGCCAGCAGCCCCACTAGCGCCCATGAGCAGTTCTTC
CASSPTSAHEQFF
>few|TRBJ1-1|-|TRBV28
TGTGCCAGCAGTTTAAGTTCCTACACTGAAGCTTTCTTT
CASSLSSYTEAFF
>-|TRBJ1-1|TRBD1|TRBV27
TGTGCCAGCAGTTGGGGCAGGGGGTACCCTGAAGCTTTCTTT
CASSWGRGYPEAFF
>once|TRBJ1-2|-|TRBV19
TGTGCCAGTAGTATAGAGACCGGGACTGGAGGCTACACCTTC
CASSIETGTGGYTF
>-|TRBJ1-5|-|TRBV4-3
TGCGCCAGCAGCCAATTGCCCCGGGCCCCAGGGCAGCCCCAGCATTTT
CASSQLPRAPGQPQHF
>-|TRBJ1-2|-|TRBV5-4
TGTGCCAGCAGTTCCGGGGTATCTGGATATGGCTACACCTTC
CASSSGVSGYGYTF
>-|TRBJ2-3|-|TRBV18
TGTGCCAGCTCATCCACAGGGTTTGCCGACACAGATACGCAGTATTTT
CASSSTGFADTDTQYF
>-|TRBJ2-3|TRBD2|TRBV27
TGTGCCAGCAGTTTTAGCGGGAGCACAGATACGCAGTATTTT
CASSFSGSTDTQYF
>-|TRBJ2-7|TRBD1|TRBV28
TGTGCCAGCAGTTTATTGGACAGGGACTACGAGCAGTACTTC
CASSLLDRDYEQYF